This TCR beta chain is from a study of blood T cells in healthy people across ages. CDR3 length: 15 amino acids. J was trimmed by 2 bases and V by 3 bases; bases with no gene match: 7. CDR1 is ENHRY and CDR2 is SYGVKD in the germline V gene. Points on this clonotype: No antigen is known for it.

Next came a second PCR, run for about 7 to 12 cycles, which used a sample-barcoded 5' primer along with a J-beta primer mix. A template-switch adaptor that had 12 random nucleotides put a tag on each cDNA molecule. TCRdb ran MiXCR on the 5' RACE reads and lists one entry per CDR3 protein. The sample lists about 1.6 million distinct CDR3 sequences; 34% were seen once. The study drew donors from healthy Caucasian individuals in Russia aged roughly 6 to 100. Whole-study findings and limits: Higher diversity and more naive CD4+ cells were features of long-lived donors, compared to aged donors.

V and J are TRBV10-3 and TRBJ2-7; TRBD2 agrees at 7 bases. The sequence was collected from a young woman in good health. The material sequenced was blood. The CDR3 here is CAISDPARGAYEQYF. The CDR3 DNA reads TGTGCCATCAGTGATCCCGCCCGGGGGGCCTACGAGCAGTACTTC.